This TCR beta chain was observed in a study of shared clonotypes between healthy human individuals. Study-wide results and limits: The study generally estimated greater richness for naive than memory subsets. Few donors limited the genetic and exposure-history diversity represented.

This clone has a single count. The antigen remains unidentified. The assay was immunoSEQ multiplex PCR, and TCRdb's table has in-frame clones only and misses some. This sample has approximately 500,000 clones, with 90% to 97% found just once. Looked up from germline, CDR1 is SGHRS and CDR2 is YFSETQ. The germline V and J ends were trimmed by 5 bases and 5 bases, with 7 bases remaining between them. The CDR3 contains 11 residues. The chain carries TRBV5-1 and TRBJ2-5; D uncertain. Sequenced input: naive CD4+ T cells sorted from blood. Regarding subset: CD45RA+ positively selected. This clonotype was sampled from a woman aged 25-40 years in good health. The CDR3 sequence: CASRVGETQYF. CDR3 in DNA: TGCGCCAGCAGAGTAGGGGAGACCCAGTACTTC.